The rows below give T cell receptor beta chains drawn from one sample of a study of CD8 T cells in Susac syndrome. Each CDR3 protein gets one entry after TCRdb re-called the immunoSEQ multiplex PCR reads with MiXCR. The sample consists of 100,000 to 150,000 distinct CDR3 sequences, roughly 80% of them appearing once. Sequencing was performed on CD8+ T cells from PBMCs. Receptor source: a human donor with multiple sclerosis. The CDR3 runs from the conserved cysteine through the conserved F or W. The D gene is left open where the match is weak. Not all rows give a size; the values are once, few, many and, for expanded clones, a class.

j_call d_call clone_size v_call cdr3_aa cdr3_nt
TRBJ2-1 TRBD1 . TRBV7-9 CASSQTGGNEQFF TGTGCCAGCAGCCAGACAGGGGGGAATGAGCAGTTCTTC
TRBJ1-1 TRBD1 . TRBV4-1 CASSQDPGGRVTEAFF TGCGCCAGCAGCCAAGACCCAGGGGGCAGGGTCACTGAAGCTTTCTTT
TRBJ1-5 . few TRBV6-5 CASSYIHRVFHQPQHF TGTGCCAGCAGTTACATCCACAGGGTGTTCCATCAGCCCCAGCATTTT
TRBJ2-1 TRBD2 . TRBV20-1 CSAPLGGRGYSEQFF TGCAGTGCTCCGTTAGGTGGGAGGGGTTATAGTGAGCAGTTCTTC
TRBJ2-7 . . TRBV2 CASSEDRYYEQYF TGTGCCAGCAGTGAAGACAGATACTACGAGCAGTACTTC
TRBJ1-5 . . TRBV5-1 CASSLDPQGNNQPQHF TGCGCCAGCAGCTTGGACCCTCAGGGGAACAATCAGCCCCAGCATTTT
TRBJ2-4 TRBD2 . TRBV6-5 CASSLGLAGNIQYF TGTGCCAGCAGTTTGGGACTAGCGGGAAACATTCAGTACTTC
TRBJ2-6 TRBD1 . TRBV6-1 CASSVTDRYPSGANALTF TGTGCCAGCAGTGTCACGGACAGGTACCCCTCTGGGGCCAACGCCCTGACTTTC
TRBJ2-3 TRBD2 . TRBV6-5 CASSYSPTSGSLTDTQYF TGTGCCAGCAGTTACAGTCCGACTAGCGGGAGTCTCACAGATACGCAGTATTTT
TRBJ1-1 . . TRBV6-2/TRBV6-3 CASSRTELRNTEAFF TGTGCCAGCAGCAGGACAGAGCTAAGGAACACTGAAGCTTTCTTT
TRBJ1-6 . . TRBV5-6 CASSLGGIDNSPLHF TGTGCCAGCAGCTTGGGGGGTATCGATAATTCACCCCTCCACTTT
TRBJ1-4 . . TRBV11-2 CASSPIGSRREKLFF TGTGCCAGCAGCCCCATCGGGTCTCGGCGGGAAAAACTGTTTTTT
TRBJ2-1 . . TRBV12-3/TRBV12-4 CASSLGGAPVF TGTGCCAGCAGTTTAGGGGGGGCGCCGGTCTTC
TRBJ2-1 TRBD2 . TRBV3-1 CASSHLTSGPISNEQFF TGTGCCAGCAGCCACTTGACTAGCGGGCCGATATCCAATGAGCAGTTCTTC
TRBJ1-4 . . TRBV4-1 CASSQEEGNNEKLFF TGCGCCAGCAGCCAAGAAGAGGGGAACAATGAAAAACTGTTTTTT
TRBJ2-2 TRBD2 . TRBV5-1 CASNLAGGTGELFF TGCGCCAGCAATCTAGCGGGCGGTACCGGGGAGCTGTTTTTT
TRBJ2-7 . . TRBV20-1 CSARGTDSSYEQYF TGCAGTGCTAGAGGCACCGACTCTTCCTACGAGCAGTACTTC
TRBJ2-7 TRBD2 . TRBV4-1 CASSTGGSSYEQYF TGCGCCAGTTCTACCGGGGGGAGCTCCTACGAGCAGTACTTC
TRBJ1-2 . . TRBV6-5 CASSSGGGYTF TGTGCCAGCAGTTCGGGAGGAGGCTACACCTTC
TRBJ1-1 TRBD1 . TRBV7-9 CASSSYSQGGTEAFF TGTGCCAGCAGCTCCTATTCACAGGGGGGCACTGAAGCTTTCTTT
TRBJ2-2 . . TRBV12-3/TRBV12-4 CASSLLGNTGELFF TGTGCCAGCAGTTTATTGGGGAACACCGGGGAGCTGTTTTTT
TRBJ1-1 TRBD1 few TRBV6-1 CASTAGGWTEAFF TGTGCCAGCACCGCAGGGGGGTGGACTGAAGCTTTCTTT
TRBJ1-1 TRBD1 . TRBV10-3 CAISESRTGEAFF TGTGCCATCAGTGAGTCGCGGACAGGTGAAGCTTTCTTT
TRBJ2-3 TRBD2 . TRBV7-9 CASSLLAGVSADTQYF TGTGCCAGCAGTCTTCTAGCGGGAGTTAGCGCAGATACGCAGTATTTT
TRBJ2-2 TRBD2 . TRBV28 CASSLIQGGSGELFF TGTGCCAGCAGTTTAATCCAGGGCGGGAGCGGGGAGCTGTTTTTT
TRBJ1-1 . . TRBV13 CASVGGGAEAFF TGTGCCAGCGTCGGCGGGGGGGCTGAAGCTTTCTTT
TRBJ1-6 TRBD1 . TRBV6-5 CASSYFLGQVHNSPLHF TGTGCCAGCAGTTACTTCCTTGGACAGGTCCATAATTCACCCCTCCACTTT
TRBJ2-3 TRBD1 . TRBV6-1 CASSARDRVTDTQYF TGTGCCAGCAGTGCTCGGGACAGGGTTACAGATACGCAGTATTTT